The 25 T cell receptor beta chains given below trace back to one sample, sequenced in a study of CD8+CD57+ T cells in acquired aplastic anemia. CD8+CD57+ cell expansion had been shown by flow cytometry in patients chosen for sequencing. It was genomic DNA that served as the template for profiling TCR beta VDJ and CDR3. TCRdb recomputed calls from the reads with MiXCR, one row per CDR3 protein. The table has around 200,000 distinct CDR3 sequences, around three fifths seen once; the top ten hold roughly 61%. Sequenced: sorted CD4+, CD8+, or CD8+CD57+ T cells (not recorded which) from PBMCs. These receptors were collected from a human donor with aplastic anemia.

This chain connects TRBV4-2 to TRBJ1-6; D is perhaps TRBD1 (5 bases). This CDR3 has 14 residues. Germline CDR1 reads LGHNA; CDR2 reads YNFKEQ. V dropped 3 bases and J dropped 10 bases, with 13 bases sitting between them. The chain's CDR3 is CASSQGGTGSPLHF. CDR3 DNA: TGTGCCAGCAGCCAGGGAGGGACGGGGTCACCCCTCCACTTT.

The chain combines TRBV2 with TRBJ1-6; D unclear. V was clipped by 5 bases and J by 13 bases, with 9 bases between them. The CDR3 extends over 11 amino acids. Germline CDR1 and CDR2: SNHLY and FYNNEI. Here the CDR3 reads CASSLAAPLHF. CDR3 bases: TGTGCCAGCAGTTTAGCGGCGCCCCTCCACTTT.

Comment on this clonotype: One junction end disagrees with the germline gene, perhaps due to a read error. V gene TRBV5-1 combines with J gene TRBJ2-5, with D perhaps TRBD1 or TRBD2 (5 bases each). The V gene's germline CDR1 is SGHRS and CDR2 YFSETQ. The CDR3 is made up of 13 amino acids. The CDR3 DNA follows: TGTGCCAGCAGCTCCGGGACCTTAGAGACCCAGTACTTC. Amino acid sequence: CASSSGTLETQYF.

This clonotype was counted between two and nine times. This chain links TRBV7-6 with TRBJ2-7; TRBD1 matches at 11 bases. Losses at the gene ends were 5 bases for V and 1 base for J; bases not matched to a gene: 4. The CDR3 runs to 15 residues. Germline V gives CDR1 SGHVS, CDR2 FNYEAQ. The CDR3 nucleotides read TGTGCCAGCAGCCTAGGGGACAGGGGGTCCTACGAGCAGTACTTC. This sequence encodes CASSLGDRGSYEQYF.

The chain recombines TRBV25-1 with TRBJ1-1; TRBD1 matches at 7 bases. The V gene end was trimmed by 4 bases and the J gene end by 4 bases; junction bases not matched to a gene: 6. Germline CDR1 and CDR2: MGHDK and SYGVNS. The CDR3 consists of 14 residues. CDR3 sequence: CASSVSQGGTEAFF. The CDR3, as DNA: TGTGCCAGCAGTGTTTCCCAGGGGGGCACTGAAGCTTTCTTT.

The rearrangement links TRBV20-1 to TRBJ2-7; D call uncertain. The CDR3 runs to 11 residues. Trimming pared 5 bases from V and 3 bases from J, leaving 8 bases between. Germline V CDR1 and CDR2: DFQATT, SNEGSKA (reference sequence). The CDR3 DNA reads as TGCAGTGCTGGGTACAGCTACGAGCAGTACTTC. As protein: CSAGYSYEQYF.

This clonotype was found a few times. The chain employs TRBV7-2 and TRBJ2-6; D is undetermined. This CDR3 has 14 residues. The ends were cut back, 5 bases at V and 3 bases at J, with 8 bases in the middle. CDR1 is SGHTA, CDR2 FQGNSA, per germline. Here the CDR3 DNA reads TGTGCCAGCAGCGCGCTCCGTGGGGCCAACGTCCTGACTTTC. It yields the protein CASSALRGANVLTF. Full variable domain (missing parts from reference TRBV7-2 and TRBJ2-6): GAGVSQSPSNKVTEKGKDVELRCDPISGHTALYWYRQSLGQGLEFLIYFQGNSAPDKSGLPSDRFSAERTGGSVSTLTIQRTQQEDSAVYLCASSALRGANVLTFGAGSRLTVL.

This chain joins TRBV10-3 and TRBJ1-1; D is uncertain. CDR1 and CDR2 from the germline V gene are ENHRY and SYGVKD. Trimming removed 0 bases at V and 2 bases at J, with 13 bases between. The CDR3 has 16 residues. Here the CDR3 DNA reads TGTGCCATCAGTGAGTCGAACTGGGGTACCAACACTGAAGCTTTCTTT. It is translated as CAISESNWGTNTEAFF.

As regards this clonotype: Its ends do not fully match the called genes, so a read error is possible. The chain has TRBV20-1 and TRBJ2-5, with 14 bases matching TRBD2. The V gene's germline CDR1 is DFQATT and CDR2 SNEGSKA (reference sequence). The CDR3 spans 15 residues. The CDR3 DNA reads as TGCAGGGCTAGGGGGACTAGCGGGAGTACGGAGACCCAGTACTTC. It codes for CRARGTSGSTETQYF.

The table lists this clonotype with a count of one. This chain connects TRBV7-3 to TRBJ2-7, with 7 bases that match TRBD2. This CDR3 region has 13 residues. V gave up 3 bases and J gave up 5 bases; unmatched junction bases: 4. Germline loops: CDR1 SGHTA, CDR2 FQGTGA. CDR3 amino acids: CASSFRGVNEQYF. The CDR3 coding sequence is TGTGCCAGCAGCTTTCGGGGGGTCAACGAGCAGTACTTC. Supplemented by reference TRBV7-3 and TRBJ2-7, the full variable domain reads GAGVSQTPSNKVTEKGKYVELRCDPISGHTALYWYRQSLGQGPEFLIYFQGTGAADDSGLPNDRFFAVRPEGSVSTLKIQRTERGDSAVYLCASSFRGVNEQYFGPGTRLTVT.

The rearrangement links TRBV6-4 to TRBJ1-1, with no clear D. V lost 4 bases and J 8 bases, leaving 14 bases between the germline ends. The V gene's germline CDR1 is MRHNA and CDR2 SNTAGT. CDR3 size: 13 residues. The CDR3 sequence: CASSGEAGLEAFF. CDR3 DNA: TGTGCCAGCAGTGGTGAGGCAGGATTGGAAGCTTTCTTT.

The chain couples TRBV7-2 to TRBJ2-5; perhaps TRBD2 as D (5 bases). Trimming removed 1 base from V and 4 bases from J, with 16 bases in between. This CDR3 is built from 16 residues. From germline, CDR1 is SGHTA and CDR2 FQGNSA. The CDR3 loop is CASSLGVNPGGETQYF. CDR3 nucleotide sequence: TGTGCCAGCAGCTTAGGAGTTAATCCAGGAGGAGAGACCCAGTACTTC.

The J gene is TRBJ2-1, the V gene TRBV19, with D unresolved. The CDR3 covers 14 residues. V lost 1 base and J lost 4, with 8 bases in between. Looked up from germline, CDR1 is LNHDA and CDR2 is SQIVND (reference sequence). This CDR3 reads CASSIASLYNEQFF. The CDR3 nucleotides read TGTGCCAGTAGTATAGCCAGTTTGTACAATGAGCAGTTCTTC.

This chain uses TRBV20-1 with TRBJ2-7; D is unresolved. CDR1 is DFQATT and CDR2 is SNEGSKA in the germline V gene (reference sequence). The V gene lost 3 bases and the J gene lost 0 bases, with 12 bases spanning the gap. This CDR3 is built from 14 residues. The CDR3 DNA reads as TGCAGTGCTAGCGATCGCCCTGGCTCCTACGAGCAGTACTTC. The encoded protein is CSASDRPGSYEQYF.

The chain uses TRBV7-9 and TRBJ1-5; no firm D call. Per germline, CDR1 SEHNR and CDR2 FQNEAQ (reference sequence). Trimming took off 1 base at V and 1 base at J, with 11 bases between the two ends. The CDR3 spans 16 residues. This CDR3 is CASSLGSGFSNQPQHF. CDR3 in DNA: TGTGCCAGCAGCTTAGGTTCAGGATTCAGCAATCAGCCCCAGCATTTT. The whole variable domain, filled in from reference TRBV7-9 and TRBJ1-5, reads DTGVSQNPRHKITKRGQNVTFRCDPISEHNRLYWYRQTLGQGPEFLTYFQNEAQLEKSRLLSDRFSAERPKGSFSTLEIQRTEQGDSAMYLCASSLGSGFSNQPQHFGDGTRLSIL.

The chain employs TRBV5-6 and TRBJ2-5, with 8 nucleotides matching TRBD1. Looked up from germline, CDR1 is SGHDT and CDR2 is YYEEEE. This CDR3 has 14 amino acids. With 4 bases clipped from V and 7 bases from J, the junction kept 9 bases outside the gene matches. The CDR3 region is CASSGGQAEGTQYF. The CDR3, as DNA: TGTGCCAGCAGCGGGGGACAGGCCGAAGGGACCCAGTACTTC.

The J gene is TRBJ2-3, the V gene TRBV7-9; tentatively, D is TRBD1 (6 bases). V lost 4 bases to trimming and J lost 2 bases, with 13 bases between them. The V gene's germline CDR1 is SEHNR and CDR2 FQNEAQ (reference sequence). The CDR3 is 15 residues long. CDR3 coding DNA: TGTGCCAGCAGCTCAACAGGACAGCACACAGATACGCAGTATTTT. This gives the protein CASSSTGQHTDTQYF.

This chain connects TRBV13 to TRBJ1-6, with no clear D. The CDR3 totals 14 residues. V was trimmed by 3 bases and J by 8 bases, leaving 11 bases between them. Looked up from germline, CDR1 is PRHDT and CDR2 is FYEKMQ (reference sequence). The CDR3 reads CASSLMGYDSPLHF. In DNA, the CDR3 is TGTGCCAGCAGCTTGATGGGGTACGATTCACCCCTCCACTTT.

In its sample, this clonotype was seen a few times. The genes are TRBV7-9 and TRBJ1-6, with D possibly TRBD1 on 5 matching bases. The CDR3 sequence is 13 residues long. CDR1 is SEHNR, CDR2 FQNEAQ, per germline (reference sequence). V gave up 9 bases and J gave up 7 bases, with 13 bases separating them. CDR3 nucleotide sequence: TGTGCCAGTTGTGGGACGGGAAATTCACCCCTCCACTTT. Encoded protein: CASCGTGNSPLHF.

The V call is TRBV5-4, the J call TRBJ2-7, with D possibly matching TRBD2 (7 bases). Trimming stripped 1 base from V and 6 bases from J, with 17 bases between. The germline V gene has CDR1 SGHNT and CDR2 YYREEE (reference sequence). This CDR3 contains 15 residues. CDR3 DNA: TGTGCCAGCAGCTTGTTCGAGGGGGGGCCCCTCGAGCAGTACTTC. It codes for CASSLFEGGPLEQYF.

The chain joins TRBV7-3 to TRBJ2-7, with D perhaps being TRBD1 or TRBD2 (5 bases each). Near its end, the DNA agrees better with TRBJ2-1, so the J call may be wrong. This CDR3 is built from 12 residues. CDR1 is SGHTA, CDR2 FQGTGA, per germline. The CDR3 nucleotides are TGTGCCAGCAGGGGGGTATCCGGTGAGCAGTTCTTC. Protein sequence: CASRGVSGEQFF.

As regards this clonotype: Compared with germline, one end of the junction differs, possibly owing to a read error. Here the CDR3 DNA reads TGTGCCGGTAGTATGAAAAGGGGGGGCTACGAGCAGTACTTC. Translation gives CAGSMKRGGYEQYF. This chain links TRBV19 with TRBJ2-7; the D gene is possibly TRBD2 (7 bases). Per germline, CDR1 LNHDA and CDR2 SQIVND (reference sequence). This CDR3 is built from 14 residues.

V usage is TRBV12-3 or TRBV12-4 and J usage is TRBJ2-5, with 9 positions matching TRBD2. The CDR3 contains 15 residues. The trim removed 6 bases at V and 4 bases at J, leaving 9 bases unmatched. CDR3 amino acids: CASSVGLAGRETQYF. The CDR3 DNA follows: TGTGCCAGCAGCGTCGGGCTAGCGGGGCGAGAGACCCAGTACTTC.

In its sample, this clonotype was seen many times. The chain employs TRBV12-3 or TRBV12-4 and TRBJ1-1; the D is unclear. CDR3 length: 12 residues. The V gene lost 5 bases and the J gene lost 2 bases, with 6 bases spanning the gap. The CDR3 sequence is CASSLFNTEAFF. The CDR3 bases are TGTGCCAGCAGTCTCTTCAACACTGAAGCTTTCTTT.

Remarks on this clonotype: Sequence at one end of the junction differs from germline and may be a read error. This chain links TRBV12-3 or TRBV12-4 with TRBJ2-5; a weak D match, TRBD1 (5 bases). CDR3 size: 13 residues. The CDR3 DNA sequence: TGTGCCAGCAATTTAGGGGAACGAGAGACCCAGTACTTC. Protein sequence: CASNLGERETQYF.